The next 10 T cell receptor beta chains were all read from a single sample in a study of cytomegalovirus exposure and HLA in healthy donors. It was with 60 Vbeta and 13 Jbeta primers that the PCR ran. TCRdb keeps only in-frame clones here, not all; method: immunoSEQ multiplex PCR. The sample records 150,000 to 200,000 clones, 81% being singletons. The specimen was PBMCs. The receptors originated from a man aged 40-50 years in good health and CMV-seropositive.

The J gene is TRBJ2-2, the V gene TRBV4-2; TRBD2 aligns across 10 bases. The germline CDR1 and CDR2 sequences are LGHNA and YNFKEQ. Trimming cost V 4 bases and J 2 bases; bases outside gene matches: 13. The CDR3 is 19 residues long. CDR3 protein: CASSPLEASGGANTGELFF. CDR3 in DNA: TGTGCCAGCAGCCCCCTGGAGGCGAGCGGGGGGGCCAACACCGGGGAGCTGTTTTTT.

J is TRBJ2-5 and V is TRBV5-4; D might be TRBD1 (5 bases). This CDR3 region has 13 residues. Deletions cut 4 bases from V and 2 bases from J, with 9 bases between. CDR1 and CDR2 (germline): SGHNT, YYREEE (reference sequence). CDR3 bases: TGTGCCAGCAGCCAGACAGTGCAAGAGACCCAGTACTTC. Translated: CASSQTVQETQYF. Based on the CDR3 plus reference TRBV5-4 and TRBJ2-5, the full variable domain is ETGVTQSPTHLIKTRGQQVTLRCSSQSGHNTVSWYQQALGQGPQFIFQYYREEENGRGNFPPRFSGLQFPNYSSELNVNALELDDSALYLCASSQTVQETQYFGPGTRLLVL.

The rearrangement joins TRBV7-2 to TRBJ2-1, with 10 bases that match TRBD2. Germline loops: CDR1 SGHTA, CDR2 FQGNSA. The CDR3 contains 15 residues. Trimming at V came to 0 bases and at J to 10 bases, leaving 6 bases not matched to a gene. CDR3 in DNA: TGTGCCAGCAGCTTAGCGCCGGCACTAGCGGGAGAGCAGTTCTTC. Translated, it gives CASSLAPALAGEQFF.

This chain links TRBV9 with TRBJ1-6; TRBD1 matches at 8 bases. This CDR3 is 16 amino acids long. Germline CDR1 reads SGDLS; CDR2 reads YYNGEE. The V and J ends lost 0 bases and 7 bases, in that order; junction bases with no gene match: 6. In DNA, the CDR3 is TGTGCCAGCAGCGTAGACCCGGACAGGGTAAATTCACCCCTCCACTTT. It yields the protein CASSVDPDRVNSPLHF. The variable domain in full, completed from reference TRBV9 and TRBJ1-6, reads DSGVTQTPKHLITATGQRVTLRCSPRSGDLSVYWYQQSLDQGLQFLIQYYNGEERAKGNILERFSAQQFPDLHSELNLSSLELGDSALYFCASSVDPDRVNSPLHFGNGTRLTVT.

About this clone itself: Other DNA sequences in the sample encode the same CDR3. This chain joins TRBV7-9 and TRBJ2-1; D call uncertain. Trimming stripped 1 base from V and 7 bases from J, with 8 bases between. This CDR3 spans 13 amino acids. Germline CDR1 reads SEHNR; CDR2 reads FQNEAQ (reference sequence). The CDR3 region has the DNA TGTGCCAGCAGCTTAGGGGCTGTTAATGAGCAGTTCTTC. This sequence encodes CASSLGAVNEQFF.

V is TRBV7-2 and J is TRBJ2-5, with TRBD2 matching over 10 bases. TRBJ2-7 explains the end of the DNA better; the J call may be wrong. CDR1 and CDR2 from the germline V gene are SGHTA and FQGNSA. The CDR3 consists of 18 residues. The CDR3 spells CASSFKPQTLAGVYEQYF. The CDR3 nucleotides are TGTGCCAGCAGCTTCAAACCACAGACGCTAGCGGGAGTCTACGAGCAGTACTTC.

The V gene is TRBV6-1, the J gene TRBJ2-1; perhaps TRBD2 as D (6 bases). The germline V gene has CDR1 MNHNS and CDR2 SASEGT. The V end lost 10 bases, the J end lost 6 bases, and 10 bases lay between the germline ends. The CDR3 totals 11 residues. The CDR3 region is CATAGGNEQFF. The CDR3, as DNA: TGTGCCACCGCCGGGGGCAATGAGCAGTTCTTC.

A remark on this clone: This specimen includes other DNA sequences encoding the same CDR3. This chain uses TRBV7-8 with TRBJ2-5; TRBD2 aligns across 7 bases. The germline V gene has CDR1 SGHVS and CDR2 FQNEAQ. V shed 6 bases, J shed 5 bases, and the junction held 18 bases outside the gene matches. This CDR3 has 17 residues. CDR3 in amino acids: CASRSPLGSGAGETQYF. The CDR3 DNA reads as TGTGCCAGCAGGTCCCCACTAGGCAGCGGGGCCGGGGAGACCCAGTACTTC.

The CDR3 DNA reads TGTGCCAGCAGCTTAATGCCGGGCACAGATACGCAGTATTTT. Its translation: CASSLMPGTDTQYF. The genes are TRBV7-3 and TRBJ2-3; D not certain. V was pared by 1 base and J by 1 base, with 6 bases between. There are 14 residues in the CDR3. Germline-derived CDR1 and CDR2 are SGHTA and FQGTGA.

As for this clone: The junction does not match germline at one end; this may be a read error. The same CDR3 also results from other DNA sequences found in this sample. CDR3 in amino acids: CAGKTGEFATEAFF. The CDR3 nucleotides are TGTGCCGGAAAGACAGGGGAATTTGCCACTGAGGCTTTCTTT. V and J are TRBV6-7 and TRBJ1-1, with 8 bases matching TRBD1. Being an ORF, TRBV6-7 has a function that is uncertain. The CDR3 runs 14 residues.